This entry lists 4 T cell receptor beta chains sequenced from one sample in a study of cytomegalovirus exposure and HLA in healthy donors. 60 Vbeta and 13 Jbeta primers were used in PCR. Here immunoSEQ multiplex PCR was the method, and the copy in TCRdb shows in-frame clones only, minus some. Of under 150,000 clones listed, 60% to 80% are singletons. The specimen was PBMCs. The source is a male donor in good health and CMV-seronegative.

The CDR3 protein is CASSLGRGSGYTF. CDR3 coding DNA: TGTGCCAGCAGCTTAGGCCGGGGGTCGGGCTACACCTTC. J is TRBJ1-2 and V is TRBV7-2, with D perhaps TRBD1 (5 bases). The ends were cut back, 1 base at V and 8 bases at J, with 11 bases in the middle. The CDR3 runs 13 residues. The germline V gene encodes CDR1 SGHTA and CDR2 FQGNSA.

The gene calls are TRBV21-1 and TRBJ2-7; no DNA check was done on the table's D call, TRBD2. TRBV21-1 is a listed pseudogene. This CDR3 contains 14 residues. In nucleotides, the CDR3 is TGTGCCAGCAGCAAAGAATCGCGGGACTGGGAGCAGTACTTC. As protein: CASSKESRDWEQYF.

This chain connects TRBV7-2 to TRBJ2-3; 9 bases map to TRBD1. Trimming took 4 bases from V and 0 from J; bases not matched to a gene: 8. This CDR3 comprises 17 residues. Germline lookup yields CDR1 SGHTA and CDR2 FQGNSA. In DNA, the CDR3 is TGTGCCAGCAGCTGGGGACAGGGTCGGCCTAGCACAGATACGCAGTATTTT. Its protein product is CASSWGQGRPSTDTQYF.

This chain joins TRBV5-4 and TRBJ2-5; TRBD2 matches at 8 bases. Looked up from germline, CDR1 is SGHNT and CDR2 is YYREEE (reference sequence). V gave up 2 bases and J gave up 5 bases; unmatched junction bases: 17. The CDR3 is 18 residues long. CDR3 residues: CASSLGPPAGAQSETQYF. DNA for the CDR3: TGTGCCAGCAGCTTAGGACCGCCAGCGGGGGCCCAGTCGGAGACCCAGTACTTC.